This paragraph reports one T cell receptor (beta chain). Its antigen is unidentified. The authors extracted RNA and reverse transcribed it into cDNA as the sequencing template. The data were produced by immunoSEQ multiplex PCR, yet TCRdb's version contains in-frame clones alone and is incomplete. The sample has roughly 120,000 clones, around 50% seen once. These data are taken from a study of CD8+ T cells in alopecia areata. Overall study: Treated patients' severity was scored by percentage of affected scalp area. The study's findings and limits: Scalp sample data also include resident alphabeta T cells from normal skin. Clonality in lesional scalp, especially alopecia totalis/universalis, exceeded that of normal scalp.

Treatment here: oral pan-JAK inhibitor, 5-10 mg twice daily. Researchers took lesional scalp punch biopsies and peripheral blood from people who were alopecia areata patients. This TCR was sampled from a human donor with alopecia areata. This sample comprised CD8+ T cells sorted from blood, obtained at week 24, from a patient treated with tofacitinib.

DNA of the CDR3: TGTGCCAGCAGCCAAGATCCTCAGACAGGGACTGTTCAGCCCCAGCATTTT. This codes for CASSQDPQTGTVQPQHF. The chain recombines TRBV4-2 with TRBJ1-5, with 7 bases lining up with TRBD1. CDR3 size: 17 residues. V lost 0 bases to trimming and J lost 6 bases; unmatched junction nucleotides: 11. Germline CDR1 reads LGHNA; CDR2 reads YNFKEQ.